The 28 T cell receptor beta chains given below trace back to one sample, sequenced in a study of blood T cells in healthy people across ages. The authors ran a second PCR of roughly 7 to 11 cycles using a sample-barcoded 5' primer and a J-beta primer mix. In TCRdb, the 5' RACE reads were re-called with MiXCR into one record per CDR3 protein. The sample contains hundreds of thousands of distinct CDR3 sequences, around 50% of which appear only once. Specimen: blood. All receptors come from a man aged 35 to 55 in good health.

The CDR3 loop reads CSQLGYNEQFF. CDR3 sequence (DNA): TGCAGCCAACTAGGCTACAATGAGCAGTTCTTC. This chain joins TRBV29-1 and TRBJ2-1; maybe TRBD2 (5 bases). V was shortened by 8 bases and J by 3 bases, with 8 bases between the two germline ends. CDR1 SQVTM and CDR2 ANQGSEA come from the germline V gene. This CDR3 comprises 11 residues.

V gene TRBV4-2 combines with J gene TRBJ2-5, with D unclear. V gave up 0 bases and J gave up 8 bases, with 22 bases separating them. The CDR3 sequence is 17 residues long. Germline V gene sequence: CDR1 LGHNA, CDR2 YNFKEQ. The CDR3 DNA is TGTGCCAGCAGCCAAGAACCAATACGGACCGCTCTTGGAACCCAGTACTTC. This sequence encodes CASSQEPIRTALGTQYF.

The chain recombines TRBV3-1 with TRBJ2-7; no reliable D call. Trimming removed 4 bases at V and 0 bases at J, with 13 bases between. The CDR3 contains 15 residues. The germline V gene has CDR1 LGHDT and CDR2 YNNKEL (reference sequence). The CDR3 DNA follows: TGTGCCAGCAGCCGAGACCCAGCCCGCTCCTACGAGCAGTACTTC. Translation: CASSRDPARSYEQYF.

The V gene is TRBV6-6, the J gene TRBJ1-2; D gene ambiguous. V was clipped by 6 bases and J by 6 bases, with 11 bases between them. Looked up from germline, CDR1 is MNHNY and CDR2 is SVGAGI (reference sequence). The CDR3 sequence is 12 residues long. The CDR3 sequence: CASSPRKDGYTF. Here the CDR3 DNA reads TGTGCCAGCAGCCCAAGGAAAGATGGCTACACCTTC.

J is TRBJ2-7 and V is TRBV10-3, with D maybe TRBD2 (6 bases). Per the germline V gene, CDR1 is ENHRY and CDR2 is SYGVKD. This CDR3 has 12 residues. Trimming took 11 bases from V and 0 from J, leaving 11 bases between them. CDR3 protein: CAAGGLSYEQYF. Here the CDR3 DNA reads TGTGCCGCCGGGGGACTCTCCTACGAGCAGTACTTC.

In DNA form, the CDR3 reads TGTGCCAGCAGTCCTGGACAGGGGAATGGTGAGCAGTTCTTC. It codes for CASSPGQGNGEQFF. V gene TRBV28 combines with J gene TRBJ2-1, with 9 nucleotides matching TRBD1. This CDR3 spans 14 amino acids. V lost 5 bases to trimming and J lost 9 bases; unmatched junction nucleotides: 8. CDR1 is MDHEN and CDR2 is SYDVKM in the germline V gene.

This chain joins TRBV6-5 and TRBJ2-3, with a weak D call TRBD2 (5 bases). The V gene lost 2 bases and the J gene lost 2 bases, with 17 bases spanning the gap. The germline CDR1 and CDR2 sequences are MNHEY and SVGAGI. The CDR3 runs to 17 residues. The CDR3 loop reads CASSYLRRAGNTDTQYF. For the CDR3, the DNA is TGTGCCAGCAGTTACCTCAGAAGGGCGGGTAACACAGATACGCAGTATTTT.

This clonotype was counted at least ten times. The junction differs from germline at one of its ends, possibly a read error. This CDR3 is CASSLGRSYGYTF. DNA of the CDR3: TGTGCCAGCAGCTTAGGGCGGAGCTATGGCTACACCTTC. The chain employs TRBV12-3 or TRBV12-4 and TRBJ1-2; D is undetermined. This CDR3 has 13 amino acids.

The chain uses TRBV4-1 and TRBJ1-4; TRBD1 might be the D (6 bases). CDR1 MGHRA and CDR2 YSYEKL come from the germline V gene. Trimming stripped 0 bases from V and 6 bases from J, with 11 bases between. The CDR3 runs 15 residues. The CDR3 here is CASSQEGGGDEKLFF. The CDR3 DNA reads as TGCGCCAGCAGCCAAGAGGGAGGGGGGGATGAAAAACTGTTTTTT.

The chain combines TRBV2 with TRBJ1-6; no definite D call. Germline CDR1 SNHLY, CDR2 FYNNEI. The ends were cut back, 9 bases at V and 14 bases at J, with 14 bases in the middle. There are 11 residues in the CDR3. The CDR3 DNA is TGTGCCAGGAGGGTAGGAGAATCCCTCCACTTT. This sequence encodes CARRVGESLHF.

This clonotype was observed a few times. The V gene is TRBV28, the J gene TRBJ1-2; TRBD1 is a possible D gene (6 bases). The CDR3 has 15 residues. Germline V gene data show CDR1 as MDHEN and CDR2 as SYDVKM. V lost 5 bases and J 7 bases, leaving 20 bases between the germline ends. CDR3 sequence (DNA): TGTGCCAGCAGTGAAACTCGGACAGAGGTCGGTGGCTACACCTTC. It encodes CASSETRTEVGGYTF.

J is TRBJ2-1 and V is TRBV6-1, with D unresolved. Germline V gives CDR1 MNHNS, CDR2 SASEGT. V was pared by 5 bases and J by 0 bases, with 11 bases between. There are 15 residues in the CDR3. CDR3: CASSKTIDSYNEQFF. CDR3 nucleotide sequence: TGTGCCAGCAGTAAAACAATCGACTCCTACAATGAGCAGTTCTTC.

The CDR3 protein is CATSDLDRGTDTQYF. CDR3 coding DNA: TGTGCCACCAGTGACCTGGACAGGGGGACAGATACGCAGTATTTT. The chain employs TRBV24-1 and TRBJ2-3; the match to TRBD1 covers 10 bases. This CDR3 contains 15 residues. J was trimmed by 3 bases and V by 4 bases; bases with no gene match: 3. Per the germline V gene, CDR1 is KGHDR and CDR2 is SFDVKD.

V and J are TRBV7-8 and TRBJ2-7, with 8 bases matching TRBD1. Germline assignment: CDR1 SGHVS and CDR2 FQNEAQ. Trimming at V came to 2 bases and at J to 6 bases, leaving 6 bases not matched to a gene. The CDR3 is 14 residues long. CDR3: CASSLRQGSSEQYF. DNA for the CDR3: TGTGCCAGCAGCTTAAGACAGGGGAGTTCCGAGCAGTACTTC.

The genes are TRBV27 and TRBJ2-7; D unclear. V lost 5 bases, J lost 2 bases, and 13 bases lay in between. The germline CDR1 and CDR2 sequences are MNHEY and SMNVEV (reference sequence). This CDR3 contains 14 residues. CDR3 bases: TGTGCCAGCAGTCCTTCGACGCCACCCTACGAGCAGTACTTC. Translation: CASSPSTPPYEQYF.

The CDR3 coding sequence is TGTGCCAGCATCGGGACAGACGTTAACACTGAAGCTTTCTTT. Amino acid sequence: CASIGTDVNTEAFF. The chain employs TRBV28 and TRBJ1-1; 7 nucleotides line up with TRBD1. V lost 7 bases to trimming and J lost 2 bases; unmatched junction nucleotides: 7. The CDR3 consists of 14 residues. Germline V gene data show CDR1 as MDHEN and CDR2 as SYDVKM. Supplemented by reference TRBV28 and TRBJ1-1, the full variable domain reads DVKVTQSSRYLVKRTGEKVFLECVQDMDHENMFWYRQDPGLGLRLIYFSYDVKMKEKGDIPEGYSVSREKKERFSLILESASTNQTSMYLCASIGTDVNTEAFFGQGTRLTVV.

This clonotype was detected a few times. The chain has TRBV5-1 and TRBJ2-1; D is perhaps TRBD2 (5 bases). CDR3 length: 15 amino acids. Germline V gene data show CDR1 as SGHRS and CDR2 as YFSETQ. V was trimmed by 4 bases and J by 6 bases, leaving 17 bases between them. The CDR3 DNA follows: TGCGCCAGCAGCCCCTCCGGACTCACGATCAATGAGCAGTTCTTC. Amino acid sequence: CASSPSGLTINEQFF.

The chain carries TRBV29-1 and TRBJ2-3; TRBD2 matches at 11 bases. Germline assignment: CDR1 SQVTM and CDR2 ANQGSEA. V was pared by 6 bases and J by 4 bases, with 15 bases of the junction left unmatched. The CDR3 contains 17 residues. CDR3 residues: CSVESGSGRAYADTQYF. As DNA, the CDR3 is TGCAGCGTCGAAAGCGGTAGCGGGAGGGCATATGCAGATACGCAGTATTTT.

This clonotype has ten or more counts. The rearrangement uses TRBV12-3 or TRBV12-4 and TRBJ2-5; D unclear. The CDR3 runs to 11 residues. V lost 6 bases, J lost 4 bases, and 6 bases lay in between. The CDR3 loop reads CASSLLETQYF. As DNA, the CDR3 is TGTGCCAGCAGCTTATTAGAGACCCAGTACTTC.

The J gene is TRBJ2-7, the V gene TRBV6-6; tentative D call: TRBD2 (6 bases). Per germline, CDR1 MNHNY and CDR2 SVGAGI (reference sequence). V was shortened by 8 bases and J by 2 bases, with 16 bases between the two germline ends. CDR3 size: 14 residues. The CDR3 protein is CASGTRGGAYEQYF. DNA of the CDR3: TGTGCCAGCGGTACTCGAGGCGGGGCCTACGAGCAGTACTTC.

CDR3 bases: TGCGCCAGCAGCCAGTCTCTAGCGGGGGAACTCTCCTACGAGCAGTACTTC. Its protein is CASSQSLAGELSYEQYF. The chain links TRBV4-1 to TRBJ2-7; 10 bases agree with TRBD2. CDR3 length: 17 residues. V gave up 3 bases and J gave up 0 bases; unmatched junction bases: 8. From germline, CDR1 is MGHRA and CDR2 YSYEKL.

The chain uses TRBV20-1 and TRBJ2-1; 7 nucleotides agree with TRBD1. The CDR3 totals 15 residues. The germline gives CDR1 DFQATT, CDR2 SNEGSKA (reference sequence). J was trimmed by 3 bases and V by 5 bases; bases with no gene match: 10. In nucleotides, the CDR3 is TGCAGTGCTGACAGGACAGGAGGTTTCTACAATGAGCAGTTCTTC. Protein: CSADRTGGFYNEQFF.

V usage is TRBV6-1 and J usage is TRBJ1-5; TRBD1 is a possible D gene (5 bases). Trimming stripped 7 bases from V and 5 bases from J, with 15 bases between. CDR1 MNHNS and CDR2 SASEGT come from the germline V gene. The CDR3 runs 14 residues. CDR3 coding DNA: TGTGCCAGCACCGCCCCGGGGGGGGATCAGCCCCAGCATTTT. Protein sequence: CASTAPGGDQPQHF.

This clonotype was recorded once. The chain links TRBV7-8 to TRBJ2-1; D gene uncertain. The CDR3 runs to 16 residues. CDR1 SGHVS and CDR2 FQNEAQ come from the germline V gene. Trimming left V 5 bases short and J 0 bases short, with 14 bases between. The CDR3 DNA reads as TGTGCCAGCAGCGGCTGGAGAGCGAGCTCCTACAATGAGCAGTTCTTC. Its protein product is CASSGWRASSYNEQFF. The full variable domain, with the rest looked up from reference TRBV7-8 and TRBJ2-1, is GAGVSQSPRYKVAKRGQDVALRCDPISGHVSLFWYQQALGQGPEFLTYFQNEAQLDKSGLPSDRFFAERPEGSVSTLKIQRTQQEDSAVYLCASSGWRASSYNEQFFGPGTRLTVL.

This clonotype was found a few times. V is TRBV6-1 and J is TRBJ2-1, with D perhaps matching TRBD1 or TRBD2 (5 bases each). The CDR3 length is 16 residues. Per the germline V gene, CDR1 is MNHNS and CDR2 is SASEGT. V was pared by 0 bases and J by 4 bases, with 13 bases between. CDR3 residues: CASSEATGAAYNEQFF. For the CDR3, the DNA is TGTGCCAGCAGTGAAGCAACCGGGGCCGCTTACAATGAGCAGTTCTTC.

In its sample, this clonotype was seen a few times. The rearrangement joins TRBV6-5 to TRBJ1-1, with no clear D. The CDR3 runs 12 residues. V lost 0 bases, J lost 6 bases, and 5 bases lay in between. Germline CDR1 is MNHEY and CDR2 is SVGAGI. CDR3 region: CASSYSRAEAFF. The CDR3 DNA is TGTGCCAGCAGTTACTCTAGAGCTGAAGCTTTCTTT.

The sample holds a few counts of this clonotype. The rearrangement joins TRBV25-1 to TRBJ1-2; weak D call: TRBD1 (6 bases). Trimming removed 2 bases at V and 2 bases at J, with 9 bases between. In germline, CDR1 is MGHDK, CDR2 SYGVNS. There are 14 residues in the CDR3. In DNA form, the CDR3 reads TGTGCCAGCAGTGAAACAGGGCTCAACTATGGCTACACCTTC. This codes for CASSETGLNYGYTF.

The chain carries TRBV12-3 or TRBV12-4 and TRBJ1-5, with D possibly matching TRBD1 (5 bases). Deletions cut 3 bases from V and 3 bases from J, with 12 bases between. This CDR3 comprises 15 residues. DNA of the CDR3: TGTGCCAGCAGTTTGGGGGATAATCACAATCAGCCCCAGCATTTT. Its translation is CASSLGDNHNQPQHF.